These 21 T cell receptor beta chains originate from one sample sequenced in a study of blood T cell repertoires in COVID-19. TCRdb's table, derived via immunoSEQ multiplex PCR, lists solely in-frame clones and lacks some. The sample holds roughly 160,000 clones; more than 65% are singletons and the top ten take about 11%. Sequenced sample: PBMCs or T cells enriched from blood (not recorded which). The receptors here all came from a man over 45 who had recovered from COVID-19.

This clone came up a few times. V and J are TRBV3-1 (or the pseudogene TRBV3-2) and TRBJ1-2, with D maybe TRBD1 (6 bases). V lost 2 bases, J lost 2 bases, and 6 bases lay in between. Germline V gene data show CDR1 as LGHDT and CDR2 as YNNKEL (reference sequence). The length of the CDR3 is 13 residues. The CDR3 sequence is CASSQQGNYGYTF. In DNA form, the CDR3 reads TGTGCCAGCAGCCAACAGGGGAACTATGGCTACACCTTC.

The chain couples TRBV19 to TRBJ1-4; 7 bases agree with TRBD1. In germline, CDR1 is LNHDA, CDR2 SQIVND (reference sequence). V was pared by 5 bases and J by 4 bases, with 7 bases of the junction left unmatched. The CDR3 is made up of 15 amino acids. The CDR3 DNA follows: TGTGCCAGTAGTCCCGGGGACAGACGTAATGAAAAACTGTTTTTT. It translates to CASSPGDRRNEKLFF. The full variable domain, completed using reference TRBV19 and TRBJ1-4, is DGGITQSPKYLFRKEGQNVTLSCEQNLNHDAMYWYRQDPGQGLRLIYYSQIVNDFQKGDIAEGYSVSREKKESFPLTVTSAQKNPTAFYLCASSPGDRRNEKLFFGSGTQLSVL.

There are a few counts of this clone. The chain joins TRBV2 to TRBJ1-6; 9 bases are a match to TRBD1. CDR3 size: 15 residues. V lost 2 bases to trimming and J lost 6 bases; unmatched junction nucleotides: 2. CDR1 SNHLY and CDR2 FYNNEI come from the germline V gene. CDR3: CASSERTGANSPLHF. The CDR3 DNA sequence: TGTGCCAGCAGTGAAAGGACAGGGGCTAATTCACCCCTCCACTTT.

This clone showed up just once. The V call is TRBV3-1 (or the pseudogene TRBV3-2), the J call TRBJ2-1, with D maybe TRBD1 (5 bases). The V and J ends lost 0 bases and 9 bases respectively, with 12 bases between them. This CDR3 comprises 14 residues. The V gene's germline CDR1 is LGHDT and CDR2 YNNKEL (reference sequence). The CDR3 is CASSQDLRDPEQFF. The CDR3 nucleotides read TGTGCCAGCAGCCAAGATCTCAGGGATCCTGAGCAGTTCTTC.

The rearrangement joins TRBV4-1 to TRBJ2-2; D is possibly TRBD1 (5 bases). The CDR3 contains 17 residues. Germline V gene sequence: CDR1 MGHRA, CDR2 YSYEKL. Between the trimmed V and J ends, which lost 2 bases and 1 base, there was a span of 14 bases. The CDR3 bases are TGCGCCAGCAGCCAACGCTTTGGGGCCGGGAACACCGGGGAGCTGTTTTTT. It encodes CASSQRFGAGNTGELFF.

V gene TRBV7-9 combines with J gene TRBJ2-5; D is perhaps TRBD1 (6 bases). Germline values: CDR1 SEHNR, CDR2 FQNEAQ (reference sequence). This CDR3 contains 14 residues. Trimming left V 4 bases short and J 4 bases short, with 13 bases between. The CDR3 reads CASSYGQHGETQYF. The CDR3 DNA reads as TGTGCCAGCAGCTACGGACAGCACGGAGAGACCCAGTACTTC.

This clone appeared a single time. DNA for the CDR3: TGTGCCAGTAGTACCAAATTCAGACGGACCCCGAGAGAAGAGGGTCAGCCCCAGCATTTT. Its translation is CASSTKFRRTPREEGQPQHF. The rearrangement joins TRBV19 to TRBJ1-5; D not resolved. The CDR3 extends over 20 amino acids. Trimming stripped 4 bases from V and 6 bases from J, with 31 bases between. The germline gives CDR1 LNHDA, CDR2 SQIVND (reference sequence).

This clone was counted a single time. The rearrangement links TRBV20-1 to TRBJ2-5; 9 positions agree with TRBD1. This CDR3 has 11 amino acids. CDR1 and CDR2 from the germline V gene are DFQATT and SNEGSKA (reference sequence). V shed 8 bases, J shed 4 bases, and the junction held 2 bases outside the gene matches. CDR3 nucleotides: TGCAGTTCGGACAGGGGAGAGACCCAGTACTTC. Residues: CSSDRGETQYF.

The chain couples TRBV5-1 to TRBJ2-1, with D possibly being TRBD2 (6 bases). V shed 1 base and J shed 6 bases, with 14 bases lying between them. The V gene's germline CDR1 is SGHRS and CDR2 YFSETQ. There are 15 residues in the CDR3. The CDR3 DNA follows: TGCGCCAGCAGCTTGATTGTGCCCGGGGGCAATGAGCAGTTCTTC. Translation: CASSLIVPGGNEQFF.

This clone was seen only a few times. V is TRBV5-1 and J is TRBJ2-4; D not resolved. V dropped 0 bases and J dropped 5 bases, with 12 bases sitting between them. The germline gives CDR1 SGHRS, CDR2 YFSETQ. The CDR3 loop spans 15 amino acids. CDR3 nucleotide sequence: TGCGCCAGCAGCTTGGTTGGCCGCCCCGAAAACATTCAGTACTTC. This translates into CASSLVGRPENIQYF. Full variable domain (missing parts from reference TRBV5-1 and TRBJ2-4): KAGVTQTPRYLIKTRGQQVTLSCSPISGHRSVSWYQQTPGQGLQFLFEYFSETQRNKGNFPGRFSGRQFSNSRSEMNVSTLELGDSALYLCASSLVGRPENIQYFGAGTRLSVL.

The chain uses TRBV29-1 and TRBJ1-1; the D is unclear. The CDR3 covers 12 residues. Trimming left V 0 bases short and J 3 bases short, with 5 bases between. CDR1 SQVTM and CDR2 ANQGSEA come from the germline V gene. The CDR3 nucleotides are TGCAGCGTTGAAGAGTCGGACACTGAAGCTTTCTTT. Translated, it gives CSVEESDTEAFF.

V usage is TRBV21-1 and J usage is TRBJ1-4. TRBV21-1 is a listed pseudogene. The CDR3 loop spans 12 amino acids. CDR3 DNA sequence: TGTGCCAGCAGCAAAGACGAGAAAAAACTGTTTTTT. Its protein product is CASSKDEKKLFF.

In this sample, this clone turned up a few times. The V call is TRBV28, the J call TRBJ1-5; D not resolved. CDR3 length equals 14 residues. Germline CDR1 MDHEN, CDR2 SYDVKM. Trimming cost V 1 base and J 6 bases, with 10 bases left between them. The CDR3 region has the DNA TGTGCCAGCAGTTTATCTGGGGAGGGTCAGCCCCAGCATTTT. Residues: CASSLSGEGQPQHF.

This chain joins TRBV5-1 and TRBJ2-3, with TRBD2 matching 13 bases. The CDR3 spans 17 residues. The V segment lost 4 bases and the J segment 6 bases; nucleotides outside the gene matches: 11. CDR1 SGHRS and CDR2 YFSETQ come from the germline V gene. The CDR3 region has the DNA TGCGCCAGCAGCGGCCCCGGACTAGCGGGAGCCCTGGATACGCAGTATTTT. Translated: CASSGPGLAGALDTQYF.

The CDR3 here is CASNHGTGFANTEAFF. The CDR3 DNA follows: TGTGCCAGCAACCACGGGACAGGGTTCGCGAACACTGAAGCTTTCTTT. J is TRBJ1-1 and V is TRBV9, with 9 nucleotides matching TRBD1. The CDR3 runs to 16 residues. Germline V gene lookup returns CDR1 SGDLS and CDR2 YYNGEE. Germline trimming cut 6 bases from V and 1 base from J; bases unmatched to any gene: 10.

The rearrangement uses TRBV9 and TRBJ2-7, with D possibly being TRBD2 (6 bases). The germline gives CDR1 SGDLS, CDR2 YYNGEE. The CDR3 runs to 14 residues. V lost 2 bases and J 6 bases, leaving 15 bases between the germline ends. The CDR3 DNA reads TGTGCCAGCAGCGTCGACTGGGGGGTTAGCGAGCAGTACTTC. Translated: CASSVDWGVSEQYF. Filled out from reference TRBV9 and TRBJ2-7, the complete variable domain reads DSGVTQTPKHLITATGQRVTLRCSPRSGDLSVYWYQQSLDQGLQFLIQYYNGEERAKGNILERFSAQQFPDLHSELNLSSLELGDSALYFCASSVDWGVSEQYFGPGTRLTVT.

A word on this clone: The junction differs from germline at one of its ends, possibly a read error. The V gene is TRBV29-1, the J gene TRBJ1-2, with 7 bases that match TRBD1. CDR3 length: 15 amino acids. Germline CDR1 reads SQVTM; CDR2 reads ANQGSEA. CDR3 nucleotide sequence: TGCAGCGTTGGTTTAGGCCAGGGGGTTTCCCCCCCTAAAGCCTTC. It codes for CSVGLGQGVSPPKAF.

V usage is TRBV6-5 and J usage is TRBJ2-5, with 8 bases that match TRBD2. V lost 0 bases, J lost 2 bases, and 2 bases stayed unmatched. The CDR3 spans 15 residues. CDR1 is MNHEY, CDR2 SVGAGI, per germline. CDR3 sequence (DNA): TGTGCCAGCAGTTACTCAAGCGGGGGTCAAGAGACCCAGTACTTC. Translating it yields CASSYSSGGQETQYF.

The rearrangement uses TRBV21-1 and TRBJ1-1; no check of the table's D call, TRBD1, against the DNA was made. TRBV21-1 is a pseudogene. This CDR3 spans 13 amino acids. CDR3 coding DNA: TGTGCCAGCAGCAAGGGACAGGGGGTTTTGGCTTTCTTT. Residues: CASSKGQGVLAFF.

This chain links TRBV7-3 with TRBJ2-5; 10 nucleotides line up with TRBD1. The V gene's germline CDR1 is SGHTA and CDR2 FQGTGA. Trimming cost V 5 bases and J 5 bases; bases outside gene matches: 5. The CDR3 has 14 amino acids. The CDR3 protein is CASSKGQGSETQYF. CDR3 DNA: TGTGCCAGCAGCAAGGGACAGGGGAGTGAGACCCAGTACTTC.

The chain recombines TRBV19 with TRBJ2-7; 10 nucleotides match TRBD1. CDR3 length: 15 amino acids. Trimming removed 3 bases from V and 4 bases from J; junction bases left unmatched: 6. CDR1 is LNHDA and CDR2 is SQIVND in the germline V gene (reference sequence). CDR3 bases: TGTGCCAGTAGTATCTCGGGACAGGGGAAATACGAGCAGTACTTC. Amino acids: CASSISGQGKYEQYF. Drawing the rest from reference TRBV19 and TRBJ2-7, the complete variable domain is DGGITQSPKYLFRKEGQNVTLSCEQNLNHDAMYWYRQDPGQGLRLIYYSQIVNDFQKGDIAEGYSVSREKKESFPLTVTSAQKNPTAFYLCASSISGQGKYEQYFGPGTRLTVT.